The text below deals with one T cell receptor beta chain. The germline V and J ends were trimmed by 5 bases and 2 bases, with 15 bases remaining between them. The germline CDR1 and CDR2 sequences are SNHLY and FYNNEI. The CDR3 runs to 15 residues. The sample is drawn from a study of blood T cell repertoires in COVID-19. Clinical histories supplied by participants themselves formed the basis of cohort assignment. Exposed enrollees encountered a COVID-19 case at some point within 2 weeks before study entry. Assay: immunoSEQ multiplex PCR; the TCRdb copy retains only in-frame clones and omits some. The table shows around 200,000 clones, with approximately 86% occurring only once.

The chain has TRBV2 and TRBJ2-5, with a weak D call TRBD2 (5 bases). The TCR sequence derives from a woman under 40 who had been exposed to COVID-19. Sequenced input: PBMCs or T cells enriched from blood (not recorded which). For the CDR3, the DNA is TGTGCCAGCAGTCCTCTGACTACATTACAAGAGACCCAGTACTTC. Translated, it gives CASSPLTTLQETQYF. Drawing the rest from reference TRBV2 and TRBJ2-5, the complete variable domain is EPEVTQTPSHQVTQMGQEVILRCVPISNHLYFYWYRQILGQKVEFLVSFYNNEISEKSEIFDDQFSVERPDGSNFTLKIRSTKLEDSAMYFCASSPLTTLQETQYFGPGTRLLVL.